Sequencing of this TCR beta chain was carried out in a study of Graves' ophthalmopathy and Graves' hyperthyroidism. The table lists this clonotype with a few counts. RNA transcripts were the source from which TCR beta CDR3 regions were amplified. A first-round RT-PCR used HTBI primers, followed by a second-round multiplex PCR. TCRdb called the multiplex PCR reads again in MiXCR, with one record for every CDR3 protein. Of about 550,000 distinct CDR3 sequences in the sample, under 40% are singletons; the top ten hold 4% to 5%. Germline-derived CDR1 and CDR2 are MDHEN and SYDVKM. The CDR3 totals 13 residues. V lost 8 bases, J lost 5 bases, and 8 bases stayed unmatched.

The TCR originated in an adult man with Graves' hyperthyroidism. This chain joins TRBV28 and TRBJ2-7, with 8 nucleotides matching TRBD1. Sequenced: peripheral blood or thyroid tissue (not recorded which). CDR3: CASRPGGFDEQYF. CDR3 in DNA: TGTGCCAGCCGACCAGGGGGCTTCGACGAGCAGTACTTC. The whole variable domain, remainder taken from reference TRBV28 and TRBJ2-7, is DVKVTQSSRYLVKRTGEKVFLECVQDMDHENMFWYRQDPGLGLRLIYFSYDVKMKEKGDIPEGYSVSREKKERFSLILESASTNQTSMYLCASRPGGFDEQYFGPGTRLTVT.